Shown below are 26 T cell receptor beta chains from a single sample sequenced in a study of blood T cell repertoires in COVID-19. Clones were read by immunoSEQ multiplex PCR, and TCRdb kept only the in-frame ones, dropping some. The table has approximately 120,000 clones, around 83% seen once. The material sequenced was PBMCs or T cells enriched from blood (not recorded which). The origin of the receptors is a man younger than 45 who had recovered from COVID-19.

The V call is TRBV2, the J call TRBJ1-2, with D possibly matching TRBD1 (5 bases). The CDR3 runs 15 residues. Germline V gene lookup returns CDR1 SNHLY and CDR2 FYNNEI. The V gene lost 7 bases and the J gene lost 2 bases, with 17 bases spanning the gap. CDR3 bases: TGTGCCAGCAATCCTCAAGGGGTTTCGAACTATGGCTACACCTTC. As protein: CASNPQGVSNYGYTF.

The V and J genes are TRBV2 and TRBJ2-7, with 8 nucleotides matching TRBD1. Germline-derived CDR1 and CDR2 are SNHLY and FYNNEI. The CDR3 length is 14 residues. Trimming at V came to 9 bases and at J to 7 bases, leaving 14 bases not matched to a gene. Here the CDR3 DNA reads TGTGCCAGATACCGGCGCCAGGGGGCAAGGGAGCAGTACGTC. As protein: CARYRRQGAREQYV.

The CDR3 protein is CASSFEQMNTEAFF. The CDR3 nucleotides read TGCGCCAGCAGCTTCGAGCAAATGAACACTGAAGCTTTCTTT. The chain carries TRBV5-1 and TRBJ1-1; D gene ambiguous. The V gene lost 2 bases and the J gene lost 0 bases, with 8 bases spanning the gap. CDR1 and CDR2 from the germline V gene are SGHRS and YFSETQ. The CDR3 length is 14 residues.

In this sample, this clone turned up once. A read error is likely, as this CDR3 ends without the conserved phenylalanine or tryptophan. The rearrangement uses TRBV10-3 and TRBJ1-1; the D gene is possibly TRBD1 (6 bases). The CDR3 totals 17 residues. Germline-derived CDR1 and CDR2 are ENHRY and SYGVKD. Trimming stripped 3 bases from V and 3 bases from J, with 20 bases between. As DNA, the CDR3 is TGTGCCATCAGTGACAAACGACAGGTGAAGGGTTACACTGAAGCTTTCCTT. Protein: CAISDKRQVKGYTEAFL.

This rearrangement joins TRBV2 to TRBJ1-1; D is possibly TRBD1 (5 bases). V was shortened by 8 bases and J by 0 bases, with 19 bases between the two germline ends. The CDR3 sequence is 16 residues long. In germline, CDR1 is SNHLY, CDR2 FYNNEI. The CDR3, as DNA: TGTGCCAGCGGCTTGATAACAGGTTTAATGAACACTGAAGCTTTCTTT. This codes for CASGLITGLMNTEAFF.

The chain recombines TRBV4-1 with TRBJ2-5, with 10 positions matching TRBD1. There are 17 residues in the CDR3. The V segment lost 3 bases and the J segment 5 bases; nucleotides outside the gene matches: 12. Germline CDR1 is MGHRA and CDR2 is YSYEKL. CDR3 protein: CASSQARDRGTSETQYF. In DNA, the CDR3 is TGCGCCAGCAGCCAGGCTCGGGACAGGGGAACATCCGAGACCCAGTACTTC.

V and J are TRBV2 and TRBJ1-1; 7 positions agree with TRBD1. CDR3 length: 14 amino acids. Germline CDR1 SNHLY, CDR2 FYNNEI. Germline trimming cut 7 bases from V and 11 bases from J; bases unmatched to any gene: 16. The CDR3 loop is CASNTRGTEVTAFF. CDR3 DNA sequence: TGTGCCAGCAATACAAGGGGGACAGAGGTAACGGCTTTCTTT.

V is TRBV10-2 and J is TRBJ2-1; 9 bases fit TRBD2. This CDR3 spans 17 amino acids. The ends lost 5 bases at V and 0 bases at J; junction bases unmatched: 8. CDR1 is WSHSY and CDR2 is SAAADI in the germline V gene. Here the CDR3 reads CASSQTLSGSSYNEQFF. The CDR3 DNA reads as TGCGCCAGCAGTCAGACACTTAGCGGGAGCTCCTACAATGAGCAGTTCTTC.

This chain uses TRBV7-9 with TRBJ1-5; 9 positions agree with TRBD1. Germline V gene sequence: CDR1 SEHNR, CDR2 FQNEAQ (reference sequence). This CDR3 is 14 amino acids long. The V segment lost 3 bases and the J segment 6 bases; nucleotides outside the gene matches: 3. The CDR3 nucleotides read TGTGCCAGCAGCTTTGAGGGACAGGGTCAGCCCCAGCATTTT. Translating it yields CASSFEGQGQPQHF.

This chain connects TRBV5-6 to TRBJ2-1; TRBD2 aligns across 9 bases. J gave up 10 bases and V 1 base, and 12 bases lay outside the gene matches. CDR1 and CDR2 from the germline V gene are SGHDT and YYEEEE. This CDR3 region has 16 residues. The DNA for the CDR3 is TGTGCCAGCAGCTTGTTGGCGGGAGGGTTATCGGGGGAGCAGTTCTTC. Protein: CASSLLAGGLSGEQFF.

CDR3 protein: CASRYSRNTIYF. The CDR3 DNA is TGTGCCAGCAGGTACAGCAGAAACACCATATATTTT. V gene TRBV12-3 or TRBV12-4 combines with J gene TRBJ1-3; D ambiguous. The CDR3 contains 12 residues. V gave up 6 bases and J gave up 5 bases, with 8 bases separating them.

The V call is TRBV19, the J call TRBJ2-1; 8 bases agree with TRBD2. V lost 3 bases, J lost 5 bases, and 6 bases stayed unmatched. The germline gives CDR1 LNHDA, CDR2 SQIVND (reference sequence). This CDR3 has 15 residues. CDR3 amino acids: CASSISPGGHNEQFF. The CDR3 coding sequence is TGTGCCAGTAGTATCTCTCCGGGGGGGCACAATGAGCAGTTCTTC.

The chain employs TRBV5-6 and TRBJ1-5, with D hard to call. The CDR3 is 16 residues long. V was shortened by 1 base and J by 0 bases, with 11 bases between the two germline ends. CDR1 and CDR2 from the germline V gene are SGHDT and YYEEEE. Written as DNA, the CDR3 is TGTGCCAGCAGCTTGTTTGGAGTTAATAGCAATCAGCCCCAGCATTTT. This sequence encodes CASSLFGVNSNQPQHF.

This chain uses TRBV5-1 with TRBJ2-1; 8 nucleotides match TRBD2. CDR3 length: 14 residues. V lost 1 base, J lost 4 bases, and 1 base stayed unmatched. The germline gives CDR1 SGHRS, CDR2 YFSETQ. The CDR3 region is CASSLSSGYNEQFF. The CDR3 nucleotides are TGCGCCAGCAGCTTGTCTAGCGGGTACAATGAGCAGTTCTTC.

The gene calls are TRBV7-9 and TRBJ1-1; 10 bases agree with TRBD1. This CDR3 has 15 amino acids. Looked up from germline, CDR1 is SEHNR and CDR2 is FQNEAQ (reference sequence). V lost 5 bases, J lost 4 bases, and 7 bases stayed unmatched. CDR3: CASSPETGGGTEAFF. The CDR3 nucleotides read TGTGCCAGCAGCCCAGAGACAGGGGGCGGCACTGAAGCTTTCTTT.

This clone was detected a few times. This chain connects TRBV6-4 to TRBJ2-1; possible D gene TRBD2, 7 bases. The germline CDR1 and CDR2 sequences are MRHNA and SNTAGT. V was pared by 6 bases and J by 6 bases, with 12 bases between. There are 13 residues in the CDR3. The CDR3 protein is CASRAGEGNEQFF. CDR3 DNA: TGTGCCAGCAGGGCAGGGGAGGGCAATGAGCAGTTCTTC.

This chain links TRBV30 with TRBJ1-2; no definite D call. The germline V gene has CDR1 GTSNPN and CDR2 SVGIG (reference sequence). Deletions cut 4 bases from V and 0 bases from J, with 12 bases between. The CDR3 covers 14 residues. In DNA form, the CDR3 reads TGTGCCTGGAAAGTTCAGCTAGCTAACTATGGCTACACCTTC. As protein: CAWKVQLANYGYTF.

J is TRBJ1-2 and V is TRBV7-6; 8 positions agree with TRBD1. In germline, CDR1 is SGHVS, CDR2 FNYEAQ. CDR3 length: 15 amino acids. The trim removed 5 bases at V and 4 bases at J, leaving 9 bases unmatched. The CDR3 coding sequence is TGTGCCAGCAGCCCAGCCCAGGGGGCGCGCTATGGCTACACCTTC. It codes for CASSPAQGARYGYTF.

The V gene is TRBV2, the J gene TRBJ1-2; TRBD1 aligns across 7 bases. The CDR3 extends over 13 amino acids. V trimming: 2 bases; J trimming: 8 bases; junction bases outside the gene matches: 5. Germline loops: CDR1 SNHLY, CDR2 FYNNEI. In DNA, the CDR3 is TGTGCCAGCAGTGAAACGAACAGGGGCGGCTACACCTTC. This encodes CASSETNRGGYTF.

The chain employs TRBV19 and TRBJ2-5, with D possibly being TRBD1 (6 bases). The CDR3 is 14 residues long. Looked up from germline, CDR1 is LNHDA and CDR2 is SQIVND (reference sequence). V gave up 3 bases and J gave up 2 bases, with 10 bases separating them. The CDR3 region is CASSITGSQETQYF. Written as DNA, the CDR3 is TGTGCCAGTAGTATCACAGGGTCTCAAGAGACCCAGTACTTC. Using reference TRBV19 and TRBJ2-5 for the parts outside the CDR3, the full variable domain is DGGITQSPKYLFRKEGQNVTLSCEQNLNHDAMYWYRQDPGQGLRLIYYSQIVNDFQKGDIAEGYSVSREKKESFPLTVTSAQKNPTAFYLCASSITGSQETQYFGPGTRLLVL.

This rearrangement joins TRBV2 to TRBJ1-4; D is ambiguous. The germline gives CDR1 SNHLY, CDR2 FYNNEI. This CDR3 comprises 13 residues. V lost 3 bases, J lost 17 bases, and 19 bases lay in between. The DNA for the CDR3 is TGTGCCAGCAGTGACGAGGGTCGATTCCGGGTTTTTTTT. This codes for CASSDEGRFRVFF.

The genes are TRBV18 and TRBJ1-4; D unresolved. The length of the CDR3 is 15 residues. Trimming took off 1 base at V and 4 bases at J, with 10 bases between the two ends. Germline assignment: CDR1 KGHSH and CDR2 LQKENI. CDR3 DNA sequence: TGTGCCAGCTCACCACAGCAAACTGATAATGAAAAACTGTTTTTT. Protein: CASSPQQTDNEKLFF.

The count of this clone is one. The V gene is TRBV10-1, the J gene TRBJ1-3, with D perhaps TRBD1 (5 bases). The CDR3 length is 16 residues. CDR1 WNHNN and CDR2 SYGVQD come from the germline V gene (reference sequence). V lost 3 bases and J lost 0, with 12 bases in between. Written as DNA, the CDR3 is TGCGCCAGCAGTGATCAGGGAAATCCCTCTGGAAACACCATATATTTT. Protein product: CASSDQGNPSGNTIYF.

The rearrangement joins TRBV6-5 to TRBJ2-7; 10 bases match TRBD2. The CDR3 extends over 15 amino acids. Germline loops: CDR1 MNHEY, CDR2 SVGAGI. J was trimmed by 0 bases and V by 2 bases; bases with no gene match: 1. The CDR3 region is CASSYASGSSYEQYF. CDR3 DNA: TGTGCCAGCAGTTACGCTAGCGGGAGCTCCTACGAGCAGTACTTC.

This clone was seen just once. The chain recombines TRBV25-1 with TRBJ2-7; 9 nucleotides agree with TRBD1. The germline CDR1 and CDR2 sequences are MGHDK and SYGVNS. The CDR3 runs to 16 residues. J lost 3 bases, V lost 1 base, and 7 bases had no gene match. CDR3 in DNA: TGTGCCAGCAGTGAATGGTCCGGGACAGGGAACTACGAGCAGTACTTC. It specifies CASSEWSGTGNYEQYF.

The chain has TRBV6-5 and TRBJ1-2; weak D call: TRBD1 (6 bases). V was shortened by 6 bases and J by 6 bases, with 17 bases between the two germline ends. The CDR3 runs to 14 residues. Germline lookup yields CDR1 MNHEY and CDR2 SVGAGI. CDR3 residues: CASSSEETGNGYTF. In DNA, the CDR3 is TGTGCCAGCAGCTCCGAAGAAACAGGGAATGGCTACACCTTC.